A selection of T cell receptor beta chains follows, all from one sample in a study of OX40 agonist ivuxolimab in advanced cancers. Libraries were prepared by immunoSEQ multiplex PCR; TCRdb keeps only in-frame clonotypes and omits some of them. Here the sample spans around 69,000 clones, more than 65% being singletons. The sequences come from CD4+ or CD8+ T cells sorted from blood, collected in a trial of the OX40 agonist ivuxolimab. These receptors were obtained from an adult with an advanced solid tumor such as melanoma, head and neck, liver or kidney cancer. Each CDR3 is given with its conserved first and last residue. Each record gives: J gene, D gene, V gene, clone size, CDR3 protein, CDR3 DNA. D genes are given only for firm matches. The listing skips clone size in some rows; elsewhere it reads once, few, many or a size class.

TRBJ2-5,TRBD2,TRBV5-6,once,CASSLGGLADKETQYF,TGTGCCAGCAGCTTAGGAGGCCTAGCGGATAAAGAGACCCAGTACTTC
TRBJ2-3,TRBD2,TRBV11-2,NA,CASSSLSGRIADTQYF,TGTGCCAGCAGCTCCCTTAGCGGGAGAATTGCAGATACGCAGTATTTT
TRBJ2-7,NA,TRBV6-1,NA,CASGPDFYEQYF,TGTGCCAGTGGACCGGATTTCTACGAGCAGTACTTC
TRBJ2-5,NA,TRBV7-7,NA,CASSSRRGETQYF,TGTGCCAGCAGCTCCCGAAGGGGAGAGACCCAGTACTTC
TRBJ2-1,TRBD1,TRBV5-1,NA,CASSLGTGQLNEQFF,TGCGCCAGCAGCTTGGGGACGGGACAGCTCAATGAGCAGTTCTTC
TRBJ1-6,NA,TRBV18,NA,CASSPERTDSPLHF,TGTGCCAGCTCACCAGAACGGACAGATTCACCCCTCCACTTT
TRBJ2-1,TRBD1,TRBV5-1,NA,CASSLVTGGPYNEQFF,TGCGCCAGCAGCTTGGTAACAGGGGGGCCTTACAATGAGCAGTTCTTC
TRBJ1-4,NA,TRBV18,NA,CASSQNRATNEKLFF,TGTGCCAGCTCCCAAAACAGGGCAACTAATGAAAAACTGTTTTTT
TRBJ2-1,NA,TRBV4-2,NA,CASSPGKGGYNEQFF,TGTGCCAGCAGCCCGGGGAAGGGGGGCTACAATGAGCAGTTCTTC
TRBJ1-2,NA,TRBV20-1,NA,CSASGVGGYTF,TGCAGTGCTAGTGGAGTAGGCGGCTACACCTTC
TRBJ2-5,NA,TRBV11-1,NA,CASRTDEETQYF,TGTGCCAGCAGGACAGATGAAGAGACCCAGTACTTC
TRBJ1-3,NA,TRBV7-2,once,CASSQAERNSGNTIYF,TGTGCCAGCAGCCAAGCTGAACGGAACTCTGGAAACACCATATATTTT
TRBJ2-1,TRBD2,TRBV9,NA,CASSVDPLADNEQFF,TGTGCCAGCAGCGTAGACCCCCTAGCGGACAATGAGCAGTTCTTC
TRBJ2-5,NA,TRBV27,NA,CASSPYRDAKTQYF,TGTGCCAGCAGTCCGTACCGGGACGCGAAGACCCAGTACTTC
TRBJ1-2,NA,TRBV5-4,NA,CASSSRTGNYGYTF,TGTGCCAGCAGCTCTAGGACGGGGAACTATGGCTACACCTTC
TRBJ2-1,TRBD2,TRBV5-1,NA,CASSLGATSGRVEQFF,TGCGCCAGCAGCTTGGGTGCCACTAGCGGGAGAGTTGAGCAGTTCTTC
TRBJ2-3,NA,TRBV4-1,few,CASSHQSLASTDTQYF,TGCGCCAGCAGCCACCAAAGTCTGGCTAGCACAGATACGCAGTATTTT
TRBJ2-7,TRBD1,TRBV5-6,NA,CASSLSGTAYEQYF,TGTGCCAGCAGTTTATCCGGGACAGCCTACGAGCAGTACTTC
TRBJ2-3,NA,TRBV4-3,NA,CASSLIRADTQYF,TGCGCCAGCAGCCTGATCAGGGCAGATACGCAGTATTTT
TRBJ1-1,NA,TRBV27,NA,CASSLNWALNTEAFF,TGTGCCAGCAGTTTAAATTGGGCTTTGAACACTGAAGCTTTCTTT
TRBJ2-1,NA,TRBV27,NA,CASSLSFGSYNEQFF,TGTGCCAGCAGTTTGAGCTTCGGGTCCTACAATGAGCAGTTCTTC
TRBJ2-6,NA,TRBV2,NA,CASSGANVLTF,TGTGCCAGTTCTGGGGCCAACGTCCTGACTTTC
TRBJ2-7,NA,TRBV9,NA,CASSNKQGGASGEQYF,TGTGCCAGCAGCAACAAACAGGGCGGAGCGTCTGGGGAGCAGTACTTC
TRBJ2-3,NA,TRBV6-6,NA,CASSWATDTQYF,TGTGCCAGCAGTTGGGCCACAGATACGCAGTATTTT
TRBJ2-1,NA,TRBV28,NA,CASTSTGQSYNEQFF,TGTGCCAGCACCTCGACAGGACAGAGCTACAATGAGCAGTTCTTC
TRBJ2-5,TRBD1,TRBV28,NA,CATSQGGETQYF,TGTGCCACCTCACAGGGGGGCGAGACCCAGTACTTC
TRBJ1-2,NA,TRBV10-3,NA,CAISRGVPSYGYTF,TGTGCCATCAGCAGGGGTGTCCCTAGCTATGGCTACACCTTC
TRBJ2-4,NA,TRBV5-1,NA,CASSSGQGEGIQYF,TGCGCCAGCAGCTCGGGGCAGGGTGAGGGCATTCAGTACTTC
TRBJ2-1,TRBD2,TRBV5-1,NA,CASSPLGRAVSSYNEQFF,TGCGCCAGCAGCCCGCTGGGGAGGGCGGTGAGCTCCTACAATGAGCAGTTCTTC
TRBJ1-5,NA,TRBV6-5,NA,CASTPTVNQPQHF,TGTGCCAGCACCCCGACGGTCAATCAGCCCCAGCATTTT
TRBJ2-7,NA,TRBV15,NA,CATSRDKATYEQYF,TGTGCCACCAGCAGAGATAAGGCGACCTACGAGCAGTACTTC
TRBJ2-1,TRBD2,TRBV5-4,NA,CASSGDPGLAHYNEQFF,TGTGCCAGCAGCGGGGACCCGGGACTAGCGCACTACAATGAGCAGTTCTTC
TRBJ2-1,TRBD1,TRBV15,NA,CATSRDPGQGREQFF,TGTGCCACCAGCAGAGATCCGGGACAGGGTCGTGAGCAGTTCTTC
TRBJ2-3,NA,TRBV11-2,few,CASSEGVVLGTDTQYF,TGTGCCAGCAGCGAAGGGGTAGTCCTGGGCACAGATACGCAGTATTTT
TRBJ1-4,NA,TRBV5-4,NA,CASSGTVDGEKLFF,TGTGCCAGCAGCGGGACGGTCGATGGAGAAAAACTGTTTTTT
TRBJ1-3,NA,TRBV5-1,NA,CASSPNLLSGNTIYF,TGCGCCAGCAGCCCTAACCTTCTCTCTGGAAACACCATATATTTT
TRBJ1-2,NA,TRBV19,NA,CASSITAGGYTF,TGTGCCAGTAGTATAACCGCGGGGGGCTACACCTTC
TRBJ2-7,NA,TRBV27,NA,CASSLKVGGAYEQYF,TGTGCCAGCAGTTTAAAGGTGGGCGGAGCTTACGAGCAGTACTTC
TRBJ2-4,NA,TRBV4-1,NA,CASSQETMDIQYF,TGCGCCAGCAGCCAAGAGACAATGGACATTCAGTACTTC
TRBJ1-4,NA,TRBV5-1,NA,CASSPGLGATEKLFF,TGCGCCAGCAGCCCGGGGTTGGGAGCTACAGAAAAACTGTTTTTT
TRBJ1-1,NA,TRBV9,NA,CASSVQQAGREAPEAFF,TGTGCCAGCAGCGTCCAACAAGCGGGCAGGGAGGCACCTGAAGCTTTCTTT
TRBJ1-5,NA,TRBV4-3,NA,CASSQDLVQPQHF,TGCGCCAGCAGCCAAGATCTAGTTCAGCCCCAGCATTTT
TRBJ2-1,NA,TRBV12-1,NA,CASSPSPTSRTNNEQFF,TGTGCCAGCAGCCCCAGCCCGACTAGCAGGACTAATAATGAGCAGTTCTTC
TRBJ2-7,TRBD2,TRBV5-4,NA,CASSLGGLAGNEQYF,TGTGCCAGCAGCTTGGGGGGACTAGCGGGAAACGAGCAGTACTTC
TRBJ1-2,NA,TRBV5-6,NA,CASSSGRANYGYTF,TGTGCCAGCAGCAGCGGACGTGCTAACTATGGCTACACCTTC
TRBJ1-2,NA,TRBV27,NA,CASSSSPGGYTF,TGTGCCAGCAGTTCCAGCCCCGGTGGCTACACCTTC
TRBJ1-5,NA,TRBV7-2,NA,CASSSYSNQPQHF,TGTGCCAGCAGCTCTTATAGCAATCAGCCCCAGCATTTT
TRBJ1-1,NA,TRBV21-1,NA,CASSPRGDTEAFF,TGTGCCAGCAGCCCCCGAGGGGACACTGAAGCTTTCTTT
TRBJ1-1,NA,TRBV5-4,NA,CASSLEGGRGTEAFF,TGTGCCAGCAGCTTGGAAGGCGGCCGGGGCACTGAAGCTTTCTTT
TRBJ2-4,TRBD1,TRBV14,NA,CASSPRVTGAGDIQYF,TGTGCCAGCAGCCCGCGTGTTACAGGGGCAGGGGACATTCAGTACTTC
TRBJ2-3,NA,TRBV10-3,NA,CAISESTGQALNTQYF,TGTGCCATCAGTGAGTCAACGGGACAAGCTTTAAATACGCAGTATTTT
TRBJ2-5,NA,TRBV28,NA,CASSFTGMKGPKSTQYF,TGTGCCAGCAGTTTCACCGGAATGAAAGGGCCTAAATCAACACAGTACTTC
TRBJ2-1,NA,TRBV28,once,CASSLVGGNNEQFF,TGTGCCAGCAGTCTAGTCGGCGGCAACAATGAGCAGTTCTTC
TRBJ1-3,NA,TRBV6-6,NA,CASSLQGGGNTIYF,TGTGCCAGCAGCCTGCAGGGAGGGGGAAACACCATATATTTT
TRBJ2-2,NA,TRBV7-8,NA,CASSSRVPTNTGELFF,TGTGCCAGCAGCTCTAGGGTACCCACGAACACCGGGGAGCTGTTTTTT
TRBJ2-7,TRBD2,TRBV7-2,once,CASSRPGLAVEQYF,TGTGCCAGCAGCCGACCTGGACTAGCAGTCGAGCAGTACTTC
TRBJ2-3,NA,TRBV27,NA,CASSLSQATDTQYF,TGTGCCAGCAGTTTAAGTCAGGCCACAGATACGCAGTATTTT
TRBJ2-7,NA,TRBV18,NA,CASSPVGRLSSYEQYF,TGTGCCAGCTCACCCGTCGGCAGACTTAGCTCCTACGAGCAGTACTTC
TRBJ2-1,TRBD1,TRBV15,NA,CATKLGDRDSNEQFF,TGTGCCACCAAGTTGGGGGACAGGGATTCGAATGAGCAGTTCTTC